Listed below are T cell receptor beta chains from one sample, sequenced in a study of cytomegalovirus exposure and HLA in healthy donors. Generated by immunoSEQ multiplex PCR, the TCRdb table keeps only in-frame clones and is missing some. The profile shows tens of thousands of clones, roughly 72% of them singletons. Sequenced: PBMCs. The origin of the receptors is a woman between 50 and 59 years old in good health and CMV-seropositive. CDR3s leave out the opening cysteine and the closing phenylalanine or tryptophan. The size of a clone is reported for some rows only, either as once, few or many, or as a class for expanded clones.

J: TRBJ1-5; V: TRBV6-6; size: few; length: 11; CDR3: ASSPKQGQPQH
J: TRBJ2-7; V: TRBV4-3; size: -; length: 13; CDR3: ASSQVLAGALEQY
J: TRBJ1-4; V: TRBV28; size: few; length: 12; CDR3: ASSFRGVNEKLF
J: TRBJ1-6; V: TRBV11-2; size: once; length: 13; CDR3: ASSRQTGHNSPLH
J: TRBJ2-5; V: TRBV28; size: once; length: 15; CDR3: ASSPLSTQGTGETQY
J: TRBJ1-5; V: TRBV2; size: -; length: 12; CDR3: ASSEGVTGQPQH
J: TRBJ2-7; V: TRBV7-2; size: -; length: 12; CDR3: ASSLAGGRGEQY
J: TRBJ1-2; V: TRBV27; size: -; length: 12; CDR3: ASSFGNRGYGYT
J: TRBJ2-7; V: TRBV28; size: -; length: 14; CDR3: ASSSLGTQASYEQY
J: TRBJ2-3; V: TRBV5-1; size: -; length: 18; CDR3: ASSRTSGRASDLRTDTQY
J: TRBJ2-2; V: TRBV18; size: -; length: 14; CDR3: ASSPPTRQGTGELF
J: TRBJ2-2; V: TRBV6-1; size: -; length: 12; CDR3: ASIWGGEIGELF
J: TRBJ1-4; V: TRBV4-3; size: -; length: 13; CDR3: ASSPSTGFNEKLF
J: TRBJ1-2; V: TRBV4-3; size: -; length: 14; CDR3: ASSQDGTGGGYGYT
J: TRBJ2-7; V: TRBV6-1; size: few; length: 11; CDR3: ASNKEEAYEQY
J: TRBJ2-3; V: TRBV7-2; size: few; length: 13; CDR3: ASSPAGGREVTQY
J: TRBJ1-6; V: TRBV6-5; size: -; length: 9; CDR3: ARQGNSPLH
J: TRBJ2-5; V: TRBV7-9; size: -; length: 13; CDR3: ASSIPLAEEETQY
J: TRBJ2-3; V: TRBV28; size: -; length: 14; CDR3: ASSGQEAGVRDTQY
J: TRBJ2-1; V: TRBV7-3; size: -; length: 15; CDR3: ASSLAGTSTAGEEQF
J: TRBJ2-1; V: TRBV30; size: -; length: 13; CDR3: AWSVGLAGEIEQF
J: TRBJ2-7; V: TRBV4-3; size: -; length: 12; CDR3: ASSQGRQTYEQY
J: TRBJ1-5; V: TRBV19; size: -; length: 13; CDR3: ASRVDRGSNQPQH
J: TRBJ2-5; V: TRBV2; size: -; length: 12; CDR3: ASSKPSGAETQY
J: TRBJ2-1; V: TRBV9; size: -; length: 12; CDR3: ASNPGTTHNEQF
J: TRBJ2-7; V: TRBV21-1; size: -; length: 16; CDR3: ASSNTSGRVAWSYEQY
J: TRBJ2-3; V: TRBV9; size: -; length: 14; CDR3: ASSSRGLAGTDTQY
J: TRBJ2-3; V: TRBV12-5; size: -; length: 12; CDR3: ASGLVQSTDTQY
J: TRBJ2-7; V: TRBV5-1; size: -; length: 13; CDR3: ASSSRDRGTYEQY
J: TRBJ2-2; V: TRBV5-1; size: -; length: 16; CDR3: ASSLRDRGRGNTGELF
J: TRBJ1-1; V: TRBV6-5; size: -; length: 11; CDR3: ASSDYSGTEAF
J: TRBJ2-3; V: TRBV7-3; size: few; length: 14; CDR3: ASSLELAGGRDTQY
J: TRBJ1-5; V: TRBV27; size: -; length: 13; CDR3: ASSFSTGGNQPQH
J: TRBJ2-5; V: TRBV7-9; size: -; length: 11; CDR3: ASSLRGQETQY
J: TRBJ2-4; V: TRBV2; size: -; length: 13; CDR3: ASSTGLPAKNIQY